The entry below gives a single TCR beta chain sequence along with its context. The antigen remains unidentified. The sample is drawn from a study of T cell responses to AZD1222 COVID-19 vaccine. Sequencing was performed with immunoSEQ multiplex PCR; in TCRdb, only in-frame clones are kept and a portion is missing. This sample has around 100,000 clones, with more than 75% found just once. V was clipped by 5 bases and J by 0 bases; unmatched bases: 5. Germline V gives CDR1 MDHEN, CDR2 SYDVKM. The CDR3 loop spans 16 amino acids. Overall study results and limits: Spike was spanned by vaccine-associated CD4 TCRs, which were dominant at 160-218 and 743-854.

The sequences come from peripheral blood, collected 28 days after the second dose of the MenACWY control vaccine. This clonotype was sampled from an adult who received the MenACWY meningococcal vaccine as a control. This chain uses TRBV28 with TRBJ2-3, with 10 bases matching TRBD2. The CDR3 reads CASSGAGGPSTDTQYF. CDR3 nucleotide sequence: TGTGCCAGCAGTGGAGCGGGGGGGCCGAGCACAGATACGCAGTATTTT.